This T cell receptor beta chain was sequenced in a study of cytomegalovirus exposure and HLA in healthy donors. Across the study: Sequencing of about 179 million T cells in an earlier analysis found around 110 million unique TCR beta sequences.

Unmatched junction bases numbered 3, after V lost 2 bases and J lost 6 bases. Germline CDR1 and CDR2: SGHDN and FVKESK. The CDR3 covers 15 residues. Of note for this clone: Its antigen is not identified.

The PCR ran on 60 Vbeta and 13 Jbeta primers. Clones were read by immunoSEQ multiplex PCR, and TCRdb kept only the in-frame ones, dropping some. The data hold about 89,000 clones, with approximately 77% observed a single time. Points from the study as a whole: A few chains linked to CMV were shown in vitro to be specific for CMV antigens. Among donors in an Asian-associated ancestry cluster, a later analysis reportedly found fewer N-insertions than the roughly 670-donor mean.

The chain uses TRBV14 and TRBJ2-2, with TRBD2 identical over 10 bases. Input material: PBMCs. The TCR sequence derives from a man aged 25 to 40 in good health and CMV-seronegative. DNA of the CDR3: TGTGCCAGCAGCCAACTAGCGGGAGTCGCCGGGGAGCTGTTTTTT. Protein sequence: CASSQLAGVAGELFF.